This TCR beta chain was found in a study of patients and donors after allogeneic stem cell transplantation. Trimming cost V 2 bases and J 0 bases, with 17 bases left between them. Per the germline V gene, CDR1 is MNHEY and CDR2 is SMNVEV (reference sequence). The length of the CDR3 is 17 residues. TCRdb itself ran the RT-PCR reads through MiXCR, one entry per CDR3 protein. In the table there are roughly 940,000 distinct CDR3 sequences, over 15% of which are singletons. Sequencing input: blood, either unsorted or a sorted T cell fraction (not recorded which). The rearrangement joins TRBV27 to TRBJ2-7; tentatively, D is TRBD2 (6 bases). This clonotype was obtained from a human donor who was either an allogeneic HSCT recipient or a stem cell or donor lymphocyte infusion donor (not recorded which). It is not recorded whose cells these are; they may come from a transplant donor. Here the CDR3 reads CASSLVGEAPGSYEQYF. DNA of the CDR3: TGTGCCAGCAGTTTAGTGGGGGAGGCCCCGGGCTCCTACGAGCAGTACTTC.